This T cell receptor (beta chain) was captured in a study of shared clonotypes between healthy human individuals (dated by TCRdb to 2018 to 2021). The study in broad terms: A couple of women and a few men aged 18 to 49 years were included in the cohort. To estimate repertoire size and how much clonotype sharing occurs between individuals, the study deeply sequenced the blood TCR repertoires of five healthy adults. Libraries were prepared and TCR repertoires were sequenced by different laboratories using diverse techniques, in order to increase sequencing depth and limit assay-specific biases. Per donor, leukapheresis produced somewhere between about 0.94 and 9.5 billion PBMCs. For each donor, CD4 naive and CD4 memory were each given three plates, CD8 naive was given two plates, and CD8 memory was given one plate.

Using the deep immunoSEQ assay, TCR CDR3 regions were amplified from genomic DNA by multiplex PCR. Extracted genomic DNA from each cell subset was spread evenly across all wells of several immunoSEQ 96-well plates, with each plate serving as a replicate. Each replicate PCR for sorted subsets received around 200 ng genomic DNA, equal to roughly 33,000 T cell genomes. The purified libraries were quantified using a Qubit 3.0 fluorometer, sized with a Bioanalyzer 2100, and then quantified again using the KAPA Library Quantification kit. Every immunoSEQ 96-well plate was sequenced on a separate single-read 150-cycle Illumina NextSeq 550 flow cell. Under the source paper's analysis protocol: Because the immunoSEQ output included only junctional sequences and no quality scores, the filtering could not be the same as the filtering used for full-length reads. To assign V/J genes and CDR3, sequences were annotated against IMGT germline references using PyIR, a Python wrapper for IgBLAST v1.9. Reads were removed for weak V/J assignments (E-value above 1e-6), missing CDR3, stop codons, out-of-frame junctions, or ambiguous translated residues. A V3J clonotype was defined by an identical inferred V gene, J gene, and CDR3 amino acid sequence. To compute the percentage overlap between repertoires, the number of shared unique clonotypes was divided by the size of the smaller repertoire. RTK rarefaction, the Chao1 estimator, and Recon v2.1 estimates of unobserved clonotypes were used to assess repertoire richness. Generation probabilities were computed with OLGA for all TCRbeta clonotypes obtained by the gDNA method from a handful of donors. The table comes from immuneACCESS by way of TCRdb, which keeps in-frame sequences with V and J called. Part of the clones is missing from these tables; in studies checked, under half for an unresolved V gene and the rest for unknown reasons. The V and J calls and the clone size are those of that table, but D and trimming were determined from the DNA. Present in this sample are some 980,000 clones, 76% of which were seen just once. The ten largest make up around 1.4% of the sample.

Spanning cysteine to phenylalanine, the CDR3 consists of 14 amino acids. Solely the CDR3 DNA is kept, with 42 bases framed from the first base. For CDR1 and CDR2, the germline V gene lists SGHRS and YFSETQ. After removal of 6 bases from V and 1 base from J, the junction retains 7 bases not matched to a gene. Donors were healthy HIV-negative adults with no recently reported acute infections or vaccinations. All donors were Caucasian adults living in Nashville, Tennessee, USA. Magnetic negative selection was used to enrich CD4+ T cells, after which naive cells were positively selected on CD45RA and the negative fraction became the memory subset. After blood collection by leukapheresis, PBMCs were isolated using Ficoll-Histopaque density gradient centrifugation and then cryopreserved in the vapor phase of liquid nitrogen. Analytical flow cytometry was used to check the purity and quantity of each magnetically sorted T cell population. Each sorted fraction had its genomic DNA isolated and then quantified by UV absorbance on a Nanodrop 2000c.

Overall study results and their limits: Larger estimated clonotype richness was generally found for naive subsets than for memory subsets. Because the study included only a small number of donors, the genetic and exposure-history diversity represented was limited. Sampling was restricted to blood, and TCR repertoires in tissues likely differ from the TCR repertoires found in blood. Compared with non-shared clonotypes, clonotypes shared by all four sorted-subset donors had higher generation probabilities. Rarefaction of sorted-subset datasets indicated incomplete sequencing despite the large sequencing depth. Based on pairwise subsampling, the degree of clonotype sharing among donors was expected to be affected by sequencing depth. Sharing across a handful of donors was observed for 5% to 6.5% of naive CD4, under 4% of naive CD8, 2% to 2.5% of memory CD4, and around 0.44% of memory CD8 clonotypes.

About this clone: No cognate antigen has been identified for it. Per-base quality was not reported, and no clone a single base away is much larger than it.

The sequenced sample consisted of memory CD4+ T cells sorted from blood. The meaning of the sample's cell subset or site label: CD45RA-negative fraction. This TCR was sampled from a man aged 18 to 35 in good health. The chain employs TRBV5-1 and TRBJ2-7; a stretch of 7 junction bases matches TRBD2. DNA sequence: TGCGCCAGCACTCCGGGGGGAGGTTCCTACGAGCAGTACTTC. Its coded protein is CASTPGGGSYEQYF.